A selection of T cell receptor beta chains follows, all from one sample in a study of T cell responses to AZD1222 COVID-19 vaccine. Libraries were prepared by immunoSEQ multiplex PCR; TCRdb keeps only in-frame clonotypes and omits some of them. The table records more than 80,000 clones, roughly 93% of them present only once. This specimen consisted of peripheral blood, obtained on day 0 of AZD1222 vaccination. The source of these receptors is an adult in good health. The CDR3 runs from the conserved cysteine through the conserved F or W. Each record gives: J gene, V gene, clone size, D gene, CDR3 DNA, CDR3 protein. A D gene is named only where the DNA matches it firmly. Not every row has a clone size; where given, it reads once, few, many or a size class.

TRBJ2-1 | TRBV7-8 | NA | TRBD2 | TGTGCCAGCAGCTTAGAGCGATCTAGCGGGTACAATGAGCAGTTCTTC | CASSLERSSGYNEQFF
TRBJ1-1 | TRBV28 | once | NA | TGTGCCAGCCAGACAGGATTCATGAACACTGAAGCTTTCTTT | CASQTGFMNTEAFF
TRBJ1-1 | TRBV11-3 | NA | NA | TGTGCCAGCAGCTTAGACCGGGAAACTGAAGCTTTCTTT | CASSLDRETEAFF
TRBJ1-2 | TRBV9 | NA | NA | TGTGCCAGCAGCGTAGACGCAGCCACTAACTATGGCTACACCTTC | CASSVDAATNYGYTF
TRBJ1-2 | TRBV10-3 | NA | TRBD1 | TGTGCCATCAGTGTTGGACAGGTGGCCAACTATGGCTACACCTTC | CAISVGQVANYGYTF
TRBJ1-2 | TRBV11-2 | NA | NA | TGTGCCAGCAGCCCGGGACGGACCTATGGCTACACCTTC | CASSPGRTYGYTF
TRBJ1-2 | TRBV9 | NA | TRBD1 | TGTGCCAGCAGCGTAGGGGGACAGGGGATAGGGTATGGCTACACCTTC | CASSVGGQGIGYGYTF
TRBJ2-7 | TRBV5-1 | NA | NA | TGCGCCAGCAGCTACGGTCAAGGCCTACTTGGGGACGAGCAGTACTTC | CASSYGQGLLGDEQYF
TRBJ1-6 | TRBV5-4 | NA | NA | TGTGCCAGCAGAAGGGTTGAGAATTCACCCCTCCACTTT | CASRRVENSPLHF
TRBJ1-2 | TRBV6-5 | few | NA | TGTGCCAGCAGTTACTCGCCGACATCTAACTATGGCTACACCTTC | CASSYSPTSNYGYTF
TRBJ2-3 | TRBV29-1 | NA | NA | TGCAGCGTTGGGGACACAGATACGCAGTATTTT | CSVGDTDTQYF
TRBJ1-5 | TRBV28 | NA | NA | TGTGCCAGTAAGTTGTTCGGGGATCAGCCCCAGCATTTT | CASKLFGDQPQHF
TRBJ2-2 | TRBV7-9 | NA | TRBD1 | TGTGCCAGCAGCCGACAGGGCCAGAACACCGGGGAGCTGTTTTTT | CASSRQGQNTGELFF
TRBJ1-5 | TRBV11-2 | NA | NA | TGTGCCAGCAGCAGGGATTGGGCTCAGCCCCAGCATTTT | CASSRDWAQPQHF
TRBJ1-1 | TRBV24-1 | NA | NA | TGTGCCACCAGTGATTTCGGGGGAACTGAAGCTTTCTTT | CATSDFGGTEAFF
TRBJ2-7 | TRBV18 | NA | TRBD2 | TGTGCCAGCTCACCTGCGGGAGATAGCTCCTACGAGCAGTACTTC | CASSPAGDSSYEQYF
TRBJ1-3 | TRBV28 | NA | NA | TGTGCCAGCAGTCGATACGGCAGCTCTGGAAACACCATATATTTT | CASSRYGSSGNTIYF
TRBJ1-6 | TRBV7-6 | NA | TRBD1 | TGTGCCAGCAGCTTCGGGGACAGACCTAATTCGTCCCTCCACTTT | CASSFGDRPNSSLHF
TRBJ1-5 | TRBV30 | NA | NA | TGTGCCTGGAGTGTAAAACTCAATCAGCCCCAGCATTTT | CAWSVKLNQPQHF
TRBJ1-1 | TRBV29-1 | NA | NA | TGCAGCGGAGGACAGTCAACTGAAGCTTTCTTT | CSGGQSTEAFF
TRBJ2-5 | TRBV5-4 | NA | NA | TGTGCCAGCAGTGGCTTGGGGGAGACCCAGTACTTC | CASSGLGETQYF
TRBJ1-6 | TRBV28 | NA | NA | TGTGCCAGCAGAGAGGCGCAGCCTTCGGGACCCCTCCACTTT | CASREAQPSGPLHF
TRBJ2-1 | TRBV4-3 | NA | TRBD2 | TGCGCCAGCAGCCAAGAGCTAGCGGGGGCCCTTTACAATGAGCAGTTCTTC | CASSQELAGALYNEQFF